This T cell receptor beta chain stems from a study of blood T cells in healthy people across ages (dated by TCRdb to between 2014 and 2016). With respect to the entire study: In model experiments, roughly one uniquely barcoded TCR beta cDNA molecule per two T cells was captured by template switching. The donors were divided into four age groups: young (average around 15 years), middle-aged (roughly 40), aged (roughly 66) and long-lived (82). Age-related changes in TCR beta repertoire diversity were measured in the study by deep sequencing normalized with unique cDNA molecular identifiers. The study analyzed two additional independent replicas of 1 million unique cDNA reads from the same blood draw for two donors, one aged 18 to 30 and one aged 80 or older. To avoid experimental bias, donors of different ages were distributed randomly across sequencing lanes. Overall study results and their limits: Because profiling used bulk unsorted PBMCs, naive and antigen-experienced compartments could not be compared conclusively. Donor CMV infection status was unknown, potentially confounding age-related changes in expanded clonotypes. Compared with the aged group, more naive CD4+ T cells, fewer expanded clones and increased TCR diversity were shown by the long-lived group, suggesting age selection. Observed TCR beta diversity per million T cells fell roughly linearly with age, and a significant reduction was already apparent by age about 43. There was a strong correlation between observed TCR beta diversity and the percentage of naive T cells measured by flow cytometry. Total diversity estimates from one million sequenced T cells were considered lower bounds and underestimates.

The library was generated by 5' RACE. Data came from an Illumina HiSeq 2500. The second PCR ran for about 7 to 11 cycles and used a J-beta primer mix along with a sample-barcoded 5' primer. Each TCR beta cDNA molecule received a unique molecular identifier from a template-switch 5' adaptor carrying 12 random nucleotides. Each sample yielded at least 3 million CDR3-containing paired-end reads. The Mint cDNA synthesis kit, primed by a TRBC-specific oligonucleotide, was used to synthesize first-strand cDNA from all RNA. After uracil-DNA glycosylase treatment, a first 18-cycle PCR used universal primers M1SS and BC2_uni_R on all cDNA. The published analysis was carried out like this. For normalization, 1 million high-quality reads were randomly selected from each sample, with every read carrying a distinct molecular identifier. Instead of being binned into consensus sequences, reads with shared molecular identifiers were discarded. CDR3 identification, clonotype clustering and error correction used MiTCR with a Q25 quality threshold and the strictest error-elimination algorithm. Lower-bound total TCR beta diversity was estimated with a nonparametric unseen species model using Euler transformation. Using fastp at Q25 and MiXCR, TCRdb reprocessed the public reads and kept productive beta chains. Merged by CDR3 protein, the rows form single entries marked with the most common genes and DNA. The V and J calls come from TCRdb's annotation, not from the publication. The sample table shows 630,000 or so distinct CDR3 sequences, and roughly 30% are seen once. Around 14% of the sample comes from the top ten.

Concerning this clonotype itself: Its antigen is unknown. Base qualities are missing; no much larger clone stands one base away.

Reading from cysteine to phenylalanine, the CDR3 counts 16 amino acids. Only CDR3 DNA is held: 48 bases, read in frame from base 1. From a lookup of the germline V gene (reference sequence), CDR1 and CDR2 are LGHDT and YNNKEL. The V end loses 4 bases and the J end loses 0 bases, and a stretch of 13 bases separates them. The roughly 37 donors, aged about 6 to 100 years, were systemically healthy Caucasian individuals from Russia. Each donor gave ten milliliters of peripheral blood, drawn into EDTA-treated Vacutainer tubes. PBMCs were isolated by Ficoll-Paque density-gradient centrifugation, with at least 7 million obtained per sample. Trizol reagent was used to extract total RNA from the PBMCs, yielding at least 6 micrograms per sample. For every donor, flow cytometry on a PBMC aliquot measured the percentage of naive CD45RAhigh/CD27high T cells.

The TCR originated in a woman of 80 years or more in good health. Input material: blood. The chain employs TRBV3-1 and TRBJ1-3; no D gene call is confident. The nucleotides are TGTGCCAGCAGCCGCCGACGGTCAAGCTCTGGAAACACCATATATTTT. The resulting protein is CASSRRRSSSGNTIYF.